This TCR beta chain stems from a study of beta chain features in type 1 diabetes. Study-level results: It was not settled here whether HLA type affects TCRB rearrangement. Insertion counts at VDJ junctions were lower in type 1 diabetes patients, who also showed more deletions there. Possibly, sequencing cDNA over-represented cells that had high TCR expression levels. TCRB CDR3s were moderately but significantly shorter in Type 1 diabetes patients in all four CD4+ subsets.

This CDR3 has 13 residues. V gave up 9 bases and J gave up 4 bases, with 15 bases separating them. Germline V CDR1 and CDR2: MGHDK, SYGVNS. As every portion of the isolated RNA was reverse transcribed, the sequencing read expressed TCRB transcripts. The table came from immunoSEQ multiplex PCR; TCRdb's copy has only in-frame clones and leaves some out. Of a few hundred thousand clones listed, 10% to 15% are singletons. This clone came up a few times. Its target is not known. This TCR came from a woman aged 18-29 years with type 1 diabetes. The gene calls are TRBV25-1 and TRBJ1-2; D is undetermined. Sequenced: naive CD4+ T cells from blood. CDR3 DNA: TGTGCCAGTAGTACGACGGGGAGCTATGGCTACACCTTC. Amino acids: CASSTTGSYGYTF.